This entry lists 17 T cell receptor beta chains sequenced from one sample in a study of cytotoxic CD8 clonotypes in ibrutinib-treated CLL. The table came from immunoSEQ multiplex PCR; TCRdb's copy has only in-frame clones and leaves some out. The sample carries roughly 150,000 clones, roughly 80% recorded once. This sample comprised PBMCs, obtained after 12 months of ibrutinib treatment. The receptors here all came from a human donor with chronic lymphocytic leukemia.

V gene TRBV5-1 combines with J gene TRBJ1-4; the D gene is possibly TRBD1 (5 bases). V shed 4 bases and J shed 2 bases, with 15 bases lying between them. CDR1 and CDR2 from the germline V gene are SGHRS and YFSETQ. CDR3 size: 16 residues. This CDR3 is CASSLPSGGTNEKLFF. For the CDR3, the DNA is TGCGCCAGCAGCCTCCCGTCGGGGGGGACTAATGAAAAACTGTTTTTT.

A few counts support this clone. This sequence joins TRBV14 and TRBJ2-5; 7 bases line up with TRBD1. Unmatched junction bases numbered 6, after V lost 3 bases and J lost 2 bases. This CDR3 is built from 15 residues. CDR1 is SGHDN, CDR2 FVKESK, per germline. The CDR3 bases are TGTGCCAGCAGCCACAGCTGGGACAGACAAGAGACCCAGTACTTC. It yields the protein CASSHSWDRQETQYF.

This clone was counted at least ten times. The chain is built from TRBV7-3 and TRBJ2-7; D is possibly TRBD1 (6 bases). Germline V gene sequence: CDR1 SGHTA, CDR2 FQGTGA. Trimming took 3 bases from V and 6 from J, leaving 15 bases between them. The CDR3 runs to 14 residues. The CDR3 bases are TGTGCCAGCAGCTTGCTCAGGGGATCGGGCGAGCAGTACTTC. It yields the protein CASSLLRGSGEQYF. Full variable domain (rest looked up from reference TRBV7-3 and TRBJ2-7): GAGVSQTPSNKVTEKGKYVELRCDPISGHTALYWYRQSLGQGPEFLIYFQGTGAADDSGLPNDRFFAVRPEGSVSTLKIQRTERGDSAVYLCASSLLRGSGEQYFGPGTRLTVT.

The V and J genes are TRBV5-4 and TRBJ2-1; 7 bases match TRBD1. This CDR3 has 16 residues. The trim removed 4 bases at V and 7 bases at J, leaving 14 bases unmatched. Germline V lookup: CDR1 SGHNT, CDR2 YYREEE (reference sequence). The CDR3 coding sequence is TGTGCCAGCAGCAAAAAATCGGGGACAGCTTCGAATGAGCAGTTCTTC. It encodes CASSKKSGTASNEQFF. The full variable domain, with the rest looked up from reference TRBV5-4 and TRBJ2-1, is ETGVTQSPTHLIKTRGQQVTLRCSSQSGHNTVSWYQQALGQGPQFIFQYYREEENGRGNFPPRFSGLQFPNYSSELNVNALELDDSALYLCASSKKSGTASNEQFFGPGTRLTVL.

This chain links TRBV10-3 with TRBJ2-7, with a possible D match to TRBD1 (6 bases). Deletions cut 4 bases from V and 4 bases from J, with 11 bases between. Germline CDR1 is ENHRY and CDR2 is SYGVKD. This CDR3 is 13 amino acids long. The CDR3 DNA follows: TGTGCCATCAGTGGGGTCCAGGGGTACGAGCAGTACTTC. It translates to CAISGVQGYEQYF.

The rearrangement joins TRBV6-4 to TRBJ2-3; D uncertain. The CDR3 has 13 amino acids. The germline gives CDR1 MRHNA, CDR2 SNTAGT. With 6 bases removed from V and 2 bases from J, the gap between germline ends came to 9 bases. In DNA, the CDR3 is TGTGCCAGCAGCTCTCCGCTCACAGATACGCAGTATTTT. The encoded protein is CASSSPLTDTQYF.

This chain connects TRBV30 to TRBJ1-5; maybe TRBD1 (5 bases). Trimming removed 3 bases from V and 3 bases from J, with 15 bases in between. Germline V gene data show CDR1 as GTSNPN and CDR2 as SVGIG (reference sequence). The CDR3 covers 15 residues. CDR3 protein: CAWSQAPGSNQPQHF. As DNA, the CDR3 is TGTGCCTGGAGCCAAGCGCCAGGGTCCAATCAGCCCCAGCATTTT.

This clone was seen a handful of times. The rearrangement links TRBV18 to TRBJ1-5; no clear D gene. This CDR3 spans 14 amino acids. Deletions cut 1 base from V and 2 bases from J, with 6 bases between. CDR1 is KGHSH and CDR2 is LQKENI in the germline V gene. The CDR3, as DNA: TGTGCCAGCTCACCACAAGAGCGCAATCAGCCCCAGCATTTT. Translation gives CASSPQERNQPQHF.

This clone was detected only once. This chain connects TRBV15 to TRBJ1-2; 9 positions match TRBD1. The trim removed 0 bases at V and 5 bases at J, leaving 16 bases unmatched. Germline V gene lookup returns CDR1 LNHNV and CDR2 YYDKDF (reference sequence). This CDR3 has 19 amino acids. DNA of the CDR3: TGTGCCACCAGCAGAGATCCTGGGGACAGGGATTTTGAATGGTATGGCTACACCTTC. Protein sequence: CATSRDPGDRDFEWYGYTF.

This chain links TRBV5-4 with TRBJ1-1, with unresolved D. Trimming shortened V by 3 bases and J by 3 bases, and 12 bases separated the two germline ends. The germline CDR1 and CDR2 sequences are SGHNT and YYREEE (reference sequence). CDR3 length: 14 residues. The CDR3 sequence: CASSSRQLYTEAFF. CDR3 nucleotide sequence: TGTGCCAGCAGCTCACGCCAGTTGTACACTGAAGCTTTCTTT.

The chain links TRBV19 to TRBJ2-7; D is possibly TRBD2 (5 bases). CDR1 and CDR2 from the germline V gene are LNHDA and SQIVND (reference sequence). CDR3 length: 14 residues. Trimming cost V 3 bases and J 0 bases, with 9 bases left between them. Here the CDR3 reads CASSMSGSSYEQYF. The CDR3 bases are TGTGCCAGTAGTATGAGCGGTAGCTCCTACGAGCAGTACTTC.

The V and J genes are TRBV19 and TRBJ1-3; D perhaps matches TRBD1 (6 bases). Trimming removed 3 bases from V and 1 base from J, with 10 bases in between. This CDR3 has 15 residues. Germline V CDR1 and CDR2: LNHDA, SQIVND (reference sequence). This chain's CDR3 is CASSIADRSGNTIYF. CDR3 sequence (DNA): TGTGCCAGTAGTATCGCGGACAGATCTGGAAACACCATATATTTT.

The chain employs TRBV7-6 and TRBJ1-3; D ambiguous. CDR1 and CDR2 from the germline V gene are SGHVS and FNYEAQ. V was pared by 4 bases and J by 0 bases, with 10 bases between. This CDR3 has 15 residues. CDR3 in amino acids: CASSSTSHSGNTIYF. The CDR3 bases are TGTGCCAGCAGCTCGACGAGTCACTCTGGAAACACCATATATTTT.

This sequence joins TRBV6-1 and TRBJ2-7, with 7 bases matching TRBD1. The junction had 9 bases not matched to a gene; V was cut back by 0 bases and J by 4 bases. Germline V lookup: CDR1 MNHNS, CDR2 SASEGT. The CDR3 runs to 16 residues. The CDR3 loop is CASSEAGVGRGYEQYF. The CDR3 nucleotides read TGTGCCAGCAGTGAAGCAGGCGTTGGCAGGGGGTACGAGCAGTACTTC.

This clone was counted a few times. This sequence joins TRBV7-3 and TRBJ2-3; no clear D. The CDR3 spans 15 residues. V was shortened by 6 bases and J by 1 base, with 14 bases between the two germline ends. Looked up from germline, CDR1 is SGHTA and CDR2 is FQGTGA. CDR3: CASSPALGGTDTQYF. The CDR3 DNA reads TGTGCCAGCAGTCCGGCCCTTGGGGGCACAGATACGCAGTATTTT.

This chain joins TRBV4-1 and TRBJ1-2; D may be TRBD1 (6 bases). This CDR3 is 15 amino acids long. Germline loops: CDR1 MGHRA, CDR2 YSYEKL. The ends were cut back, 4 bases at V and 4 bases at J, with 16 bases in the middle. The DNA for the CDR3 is TGCGCCAGCAGCCGCTCACAGGGCCCGGGCTATGGCTACACCTTC. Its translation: CASSRSQGPGYGYTF.

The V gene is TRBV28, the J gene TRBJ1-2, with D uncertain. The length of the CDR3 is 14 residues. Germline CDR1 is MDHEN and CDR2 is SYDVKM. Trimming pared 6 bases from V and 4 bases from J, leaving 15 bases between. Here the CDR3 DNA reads TGTGCCAGCAGCCAACTATTAGGGATCTATGGCTACACCTTC. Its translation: CASSQLLGIYGYTF.